The table lists the clone carrying this TCR beta chain with a count of one. Its cognate antigen is unknown. Different DNA sequences within this sample yield the same CDR3. This sample was included in a study of cytomegalovirus exposure and HLA in healthy donors. Study conclusions and caveats: Through in vitro validation, three CMV-associated chains were shown to be specific for CMV antigens. Association of a missense DCLRE1C variant with TCR beta V- and J-gene trimming was reported in a later analysis. Most TCR beta V segments were productive about 90% or about 30% of the time in an earlier analysis.

Amplification used 60 Vbeta primers and 13 Jbeta primers. Assay: immunoSEQ multiplex PCR; the TCRdb copy retains only in-frame clones and omits some. The profile shows tens of thousands of clones, approximately 78% of them singletons. Germline-derived CDR1 and CDR2 are SGHNT and YYREEE (reference sequence). This CDR3 contains 12 residues. Deletions cut 0 bases from V and 10 bases from J, with 8 bases between. This rearrangement joins TRBV5-4 to TRBJ2-1, with D tentatively TRBD2 (5 bases). Sequencing was done on a sample of PBMCs. This clonotype was obtained from a man aged 35-49 years in good health and CMV-seronegative. CDR3 sequence: CASSLAEREQFF. The CDR3 coding sequence is TGTGCCAGCAGCTTGGCTGAGCGGGAGCAGTTCTTC.